One and the same sample provided the 7 T cell receptor beta chains below, sequenced in a study of technical replicates of blood from a handful of donors. Using immunoSEQ multiplex PCR, the repertoire was profiled, and TCRdb retains in-frame clones only, with some absent. The sample has tens of thousands of clones, nearly 99% seen once. The sample was T cells isolated from PBMCs. The receptors shown here come from a human donor in good health.

V is TRBV2 and J is TRBJ1-2; no firm D call. V lost 3 bases to trimming and J lost 4 bases, with 9 bases between them. Per the germline V gene, CDR1 is SNHLY and CDR2 is FYNNEI. The CDR3 loop spans 13 amino acids. In nucleotides, the CDR3 is TGTGCCAGCAGTGACAGGCCCTTCTATGGCTACACCTTC. This codes for CASSDRPFYGYTF.

The chain is built from TRBV14 and TRBJ2-3, with 7 bases identical to TRBD1. Germline loops: CDR1 SGHDN, CDR2 FVKESK. The CDR3 is 14 residues long. The V gene end was trimmed by 4 bases and the J gene end by 2 bases; junction bases not matched to a gene: 3. The CDR3 protein is CASSLQGNTDTQYF. As DNA, the CDR3 is TGTGCCAGCAGCCTACAGGGGAACACAGATACGCAGTATTTT.

This CDR3 reads CASSVVGGSYNEQFF. In DNA form, the CDR3 reads TGTGCCAGCAGCGTAGTGGGAGGCTCCTACAATGAGCAGTTCTTC. The rearrangement joins TRBV9 to TRBJ2-1, with D tentatively TRBD2 (6 bases). The germline V and J ends were trimmed by 0 bases and 0 bases, with 7 bases remaining between them. From germline, CDR1 is SGDLS and CDR2 YYNGEE. The CDR3 is 15 residues long.

The chain recombines TRBV6-6 with TRBJ1-5, with TRBD1 matching 8 bases. V was clipped by 8 bases and J by 4 bases; unmatched bases: 4. Germline V gene lookup returns CDR1 MNHNY and CDR2 SVGAGI (reference sequence). The CDR3 has 13 residues. The CDR3 nucleotides read TGTGCCAGCGATGGGACAGGAAATCAGCCCCAGCATTTT. Translation gives CASDGTGNQPQHF.

The chain joins TRBV6-1 to TRBJ1-5, with TRBD1 matching over 7 bases. The V gene's germline CDR1 is MNHNS and CDR2 SASEGT. This CDR3 contains 13 residues. With 10 bases clipped from V and 5 bases from J, the junction kept 8 bases outside the gene matches. CDR3 nucleotides: TGTGCCATTTCACAGGGGCGGGATCAGCCCCAGCATTTT. Translation gives CAISQGRDQPQHF.

The chain has TRBV18 and TRBJ1-4; TRBD1 matches 7 bases. The CDR3 is 15 residues long. The V segment lost 2 bases and the J segment 3 bases; nucleotides outside the gene matches: 3. CDR1 is KGHSH and CDR2 is LQKENI in the germline V gene. This chain's CDR3 is CASSPAGTANEKLFF. DNA of the CDR3: TGTGCCAGCTCACCAGCCGGGACAGCTAATGAAAAACTGTTTTTT.

The chain employs TRBV25-1 and TRBJ2-1; no firm D call. V lost 4 bases and J 3 bases, leaving 7 bases between the germline ends. CDR1 is MGHDK, CDR2 SYGVNS, per germline. The CDR3 sequence is 13 residues long. CDR3 in DNA: TGTGCCAGCAGTGGAAGTAGCTACAATGAGCAGTTCTTC. Protein product: CASSGSSYNEQFF.